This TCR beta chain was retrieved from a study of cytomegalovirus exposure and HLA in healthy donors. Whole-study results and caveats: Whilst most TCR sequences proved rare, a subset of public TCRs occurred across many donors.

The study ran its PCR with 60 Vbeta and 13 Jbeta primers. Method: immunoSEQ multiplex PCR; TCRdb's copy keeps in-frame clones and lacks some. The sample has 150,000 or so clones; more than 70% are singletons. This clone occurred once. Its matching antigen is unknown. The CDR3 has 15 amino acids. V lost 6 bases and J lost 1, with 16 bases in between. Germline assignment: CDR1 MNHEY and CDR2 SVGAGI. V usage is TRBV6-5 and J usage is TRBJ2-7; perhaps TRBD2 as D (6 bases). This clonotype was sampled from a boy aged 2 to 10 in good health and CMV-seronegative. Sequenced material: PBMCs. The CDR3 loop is CASSLTLGGSYEQYF. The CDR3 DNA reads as TGTGCCAGCAGCTTGACCTTGGGGGGATCCTACGAGCAGTACTTC.